This TCR beta chain was recovered during a study of control samples from healthy donors and cancer patients. Sequenced by immunoSEQ multiplex PCR; TCRdb stores in-frame clones only, minus some. This sample has around 58,000 clones, with approximately 85% found just once. Between the trimmed V and J ends, which lost 6 bases and 2 bases, there was a span of 10 bases. Germline CDR1 and CDR2: MNHNY and SVGAGI (reference sequence). There are 13 residues in the CDR3. The gene calls are TRBV6-6 and TRBJ1-2; D call uncertain. The sample taken for sequencing was blood. This clonotype was obtained from a man in his fifties in good health. The CDR3 DNA follows: TGTGCCAGCAGCCGGGGATCAAACTATGGCTACACCTTC. This translates into CASSRGSNYGYTF.